What follows is one T cell receptor beta chain and its context. The antigen remains undetermined. The data originate from a study of cytomegalovirus exposure and HLA in healthy donors. Study results and caveats: A few CMV-associated chains were confirmed in vitro to be specific for CMV antigens.

With 60 Vbeta and 13 Jbeta primers, the PCR was carried out. Original data processing: The authors later counted about 80 million unique TCR beta chains, some 9.9 million of them shared. Repertoires were generated with immunoSEQ multiplex PCR, while TCRdb's copy carries only in-frame clones and drops some. V and J calls and clone size follow that table, whereas D and trimming were derived from the DNA. The sample comprises around 210,000 clones, approximately 85% of which are singletons, and 0.24% rests with the top ten. V was shortened by 2 bases and J by 7 bases, with 9 bases between the two germline ends. This CDR3 is built from 11 residues. The germline CDR1 and CDR2 sequences are DFQATT and SNEGSKA (reference sequence).

Sequences were obtained from PBMCs. The receptor's source is a girl aged 2-15 years in good health and CMV-seronegative. The chain carries TRBV20-1 and TRBJ2-7, with a possible D match to TRBD2 (5 bases). The DNA of the CDR3 is TGCAGTGCTAGAATTAGCGTGGAGCAGTACTTC. Protein product: CSARISVEQYF.